A selection of T cell receptor beta chains follows, all from one sample in a study of PD-1 blockade in classical Hodgkin lymphoma. The assay was immunoSEQ multiplex PCR, and TCRdb's table has in-frame clones only and misses some. The sample shows some 58,000 clones, around 90% of them seen only once. Here the sequenced sample was peripheral blood mononuclear cells (PBMCs), taken before the fourth cycle of nivolumab. The receptors come from a human donor with classical Hodgkin lymphoma. Each CDR3 is given with its conserved first and last residue. Each record gives: V gene, J gene, CDR3 protein.

v_call: TRBV28; j_call: TRBJ1-4; cdr3_aa: CASIPQSVLNEKLFF
v_call: TRBV5-4; j_call: TRBJ2-5; cdr3_aa: CASSMGTAQETQYF
v_call: TRBV19; j_call: TRBJ1-2; cdr3_aa: CASSKTNYGYTF
v_call: TRBV7-3; j_call: TRBJ2-7; cdr3_aa: CASSLTGTGDFRQYF
v_call: TRBV19; j_call: TRBJ1-6; cdr3_aa: CASSIDGGAPSPLHF
v_call: TRBV11-3; j_call: TRBJ2-1; cdr3_aa: CASTQRHGNEQFF
v_call: TRBV28; j_call: TRBJ1-3; cdr3_aa: CASSLGPLEGNTIYF
v_call: TRBV7-9; j_call: TRBJ2-3; cdr3_aa: CASSYPRTSESTDTQYF
v_call: TRBV6-6; j_call: TRBJ1-2; cdr3_aa: CATSRNNGGYTF
v_call: TRBV6-6; j_call: TRBJ1-1; cdr3_aa: CASNLIGGTEAFF
v_call: TRBV5-1; j_call: TRBJ1-6; cdr3_aa: CASSLVEINSPLHF
v_call: TRBV2; j_call: TRBJ2-6; cdr3_aa: CASSGGSSGANVLTF
v_call: TRBV21-1; j_call: TRBJ1-1; cdr3_aa: CASSRPPMTGKTNTEAFF
v_call: TRBV4-1; j_call: TRBJ1-5; cdr3_aa: CASSQERDLQPQHF
v_call: TRBV9; j_call: TRBJ2-1; cdr3_aa: CASSPSGGPSNEQFF
v_call: TRBV5-1; j_call: TRBJ2-3; cdr3_aa: CASRSGVTQYF
v_call: TRBV6-5; j_call: TRBJ2-3; cdr3_aa: CASSYSHRVASNTQYF
v_call: TRBV6-5; j_call: TRBJ1-1; cdr3_aa: CATHGGRPEAFF
v_call: TRBV15; j_call: TRBJ1-5; cdr3_aa: CATSRDLPRRNNQPQHF
v_call: TRBV5-1; j_call: TRBJ1-4; cdr3_aa: CASGRDSYEKLFF
v_call: TRBV7-2; j_call: TRBJ2-1; cdr3_aa: CASSLFPTLPYNEQFF
v_call: TRBV7-9; j_call: TRBJ2-7; cdr3_aa: CASRGGKYEQYF
v_call: TRBV7-9; j_call: TRBJ2-4; cdr3_aa: CASSLAGGRNIQYF
v_call: TRBV19; j_call: TRBJ1-5; cdr3_aa: CASSTLQGAQPQHF
v_call: TRBV6-1; j_call: TRBJ2-6; cdr3_aa: CASSEDGGGRLSGANVLTF
v_call: TRBV7-3; j_call: TRBJ1-2; cdr3_aa: CASSFGTGGYYGYTF
v_call: TRBV10-1; j_call: TRBJ2-3; cdr3_aa: CASNTGADTQYF